A selection of T cell receptor beta chains follows, all from one sample in a study of shared clonotypes between healthy human individuals. Produced via immunoSEQ multiplex PCR; TCRdb's table is partial and in-frame only. The top ten hold approximately 0.35% of the sample, which has fewer than 2.5 million clones, approximately 93% seen once. Sequenced input: naive CD4+ T cells from PBMCs. Receptors originate from a man in his late teens or twenties in good health. Some clones in this sample may be carry-over from other donors' samples. Each CDR3 is given with its conserved first and last residue. D genes are given only for firm matches. Only part of the rows carry a size: once, few, many, or a class if the clone is expanded.

cdr3_length	clone_size	v_call	j_call	d_call	cdr3_nt	cdr3_aa
16	.	TRBV11-2	TRBJ2-3	.	TGTGCCAGCAGCTTAGATTCGACCGGAACCACAGATACGCAGTATTTT	CASSLDSTGTTDTQYF
15	.	TRBV4-3	TRBJ1-2	TRBD1	TGCGCCAGCGGGTCCCGTAACAGGGGAATCTATGGCTACACCTTC	CASGSRNRGIYGYTF
16	.	TRBV4-1	TRBJ1-2	.	TGCGCCAGCAGCCAAGAAGCGACCAGAGCTAACTATGGCTACACCTTC	CASSQEATRANYGYTF
16	.	TRBV7-9	TRBJ2-1	.	TGTGCCAGCAGCCCAGCGCAGGGAAGACCTTACAATGAGCAGTTCTTC	CASSPAQGRPYNEQFF
15	.	TRBV2	TRBJ1-5	.	TGTGCCAGCAGTGGAGAGACAAGTCCGAATCAGCCCCAGCATTTT	CASSGETSPNQPQHF
13	.	TRBV28	TRBJ2-1	.	TGTGCCAGCAGTTCTCAGGGACCCAATGAGCAGTTCTTC	CASSSQGPNEQFF
17	.	TRBV14	TRBJ2-1	TRBD1	TGTGCCAGCAGCCCAGGTCGGGTGGACAGGGACTACAATGAGCAGTTCTTC	CASSPGRVDRDYNEQFF
15	once	TRBV5-1	TRBJ1-6	.	TGCGCCAGCAGCTCGATCCCAGGGAGTTTTTCACCCCTCCACTTT	CASSSIPGSFSPLHF
12	.	TRBV28	TRBJ1-1	.	TGTGCCAGCGGGCGGGCCCACACTGAAGCTTTCTTT	CASGRAHTEAFF
12	.	TRBV27	TRBJ2-2	TRBD2	TGTGCCAGCACTACATGGGGGGGAAGGCTGTTTTTT	CASTTWGGRLFF
14	.	TRBV21-1	TRBJ2-7	.	TGTGCCAGCAGCAGGGGACAGCCTTCCTACGAGCAGTACTTC	CASSRGQPSYEQYF
14	.	TRBV6-6	TRBJ2-7	TRBD1	TGTGCCAGCAGTTACACGAACAGGGGACCCGAGCAGTACTTC	CASSYTNRGPEQYF
13	.	TRBV5-1	TRBJ2-1	.	TGCGCCAGCAGCGGGCAGGGGATAGATGAGCAGTTCTTC	CASSGQGIDEQFF
15	.	TRBV6-5	TRBJ2-3	.	TGTGCCAGCAGTTTAGTAATAGGACGCACAGATACGCAGTATTTT	CASSLVIGRTDTQYF
16	once	TRBV19	TRBJ2-2	.	TGTGCCAGTATCGGCGGAGGGGCTGTATCGGCCGGGGAGCTGTTTTTT	CASIGGGAVSAGELFF
13	.	TRBV28	TRBJ2-7	.	TGTGCCAGCAGTACAGCGCTCCCCTACGAGCAGTACTTC	CASSTALPYEQYF
16	.	TRBV18	TRBJ1-5	.	TGTGCCAGCTCACCACCGGACTCCTCATCAAATCAGCCCCAGCATTTT	CASSPPDSSSNQPQHF
12	.	TRBV28	TRBJ1-5	.	TGTGCCAGCAGTTTAAGTGGGCAGCCCCAGCATTTT	CASSLSGQPQHF
17	.	TRBV7-6	TRBJ2-1	TRBD2	TGTGCCAGCAGCTTAGGGCCCCCTAGCGGGAGCTACAATGAGCAGTTCTTC	CASSLGPPSGSYNEQFF
16	.	TRBV27	TRBJ2-3	TRBD2	TGTGCCAGCACCAGAACGGGGCTAGCGGGATCAGATACGCAGTATTTT	CASTRTGLAGSDTQYF
14	few	TRBV5-1	TRBJ2-5	TRBD1	TGCGCCAGCAGCTCCCGGACAGGGGGAGAGACCCAGTACTTC	CASSSRTGGETQYF
14	.	TRBV2	TRBJ2-3	.	TGTGCCAGCAGTGACTTAAGAGACACAGATACGCAGTATTTT	CASSDLRDTDTQYF
15	.	TRBV27	TRBJ2-5	.	TGTGCCAGCAGTTTTTTCGGGACTTCTCAAGAGACCCAGTACTTC	CASSFFGTSQETQYF
14	.	TRBV7-9	TRBJ1-2	.	TGTGCCAGCAGCTTATCCGCCGGGGGCGATGGCTACACCTTC	CASSLSAGGDGYTF
13	few	TRBV30	TRBJ1-1	.	TGTGCCTGGAGTGTGGGGGACCGCACTGAAGCTTTCTTT	CAWSVGDRTEAFF
16	.	TRBV28	TRBJ2-5	.	TGTGCCAGCAGTCGGGCAACGTTAAGGGGGGGAGAGACCCAGTACTTC	CASSRATLRGGETQYF
16	.	TRBV5-4	TRBJ2-2	TRBD1	TGTGCCAGCAGCCCGCCGGGACAGGGGAGGTCCGGGGAGCTGTTTTTT	CASSPPGQGRSGELFF
14	.	TRBV5-4	TRBJ1-1	.	TGTGCCAGTAGCTTGTATTTCGGGGGCACTGAAGCTTTCTTT	CASSLYFGGTEAFF
12	few	TRBV28	TRBJ1-1	.	TGTGCCAGCAGGCCACAGAGACGTGAAGCTTTCTTT	CASRPQRREAFF
16	.	TRBV5-1	TRBJ2-3	TRBD2	TGCGCCAGCAGCTCCCTTCGGGAGGGAGGCACAGATACGCAGTATTTT	CASSSLREGGTDTQYF
13	.	TRBV9	TRBJ2-3	.	TGTGCCAGCAGCCCCCGGGCCACAGATACGCAGTATTTT	CASSPRATDTQYF
15	.	TRBV5-1	TRBJ2-7	TRBD1	TGCGCCAGCAGCTCGGGGACAGGGGCGACTTACGAGCAGTACTTC	CASSSGTGATYEQYF
16	.	TRBV27	TRBJ1-2	TRBD1	TGTGCCAGCAGTCGACGGACAGGGCAAAATAACTATGGCTACACCTTC	CASSRRTGQNNYGYTF
15	.	TRBV11-2	TRBJ2-7	TRBD1	TGTGCCAGCAGCTCCGTGACAGGGAACTCCTACGAGCAGTACTTC	CASSSVTGNSYEQYF
15	once	TRBV5-1	TRBJ1-5	TRBD1	TGCGCCAGCAGCGTCACAGGGGTAGGGGGTCAGCCCCAGCATTTT	CASSVTGVGGQPQHF
12	.	TRBV7-9	TRBJ2-3	TRBD2	TGTGCCAGCAGCTCTAGCGGAGATACGCAGTATTTT	CASSSSGDTQYF
15	.	TRBV15	TRBJ2-1	.	TGTGCCACCAGCAGAGACCCCTGGACCTCCAATGAGCAGTTCTTC	CATSRDPWTSNEQFF
13	.	TRBV5-6	TRBJ2-1	.	TGTGCCAGCAGCTTTTTGATGCTGAATGAGCAGTTCTTC	CASSFLMLNEQFF
15	.	TRBV15	TRBJ1-5	.	TGTGCCACCAGCAGAGATGACGGCAGCAATCAGCCCCAGCATTTT	CATSRDDGSNQPQHF
12	.	TRBV28	TRBJ2-1	.	TGTGCCAGCAGTCAACAACTTACGGAGCAGTTCTTC	CASSQQLTEQFF
17	.	TRBV7-2	TRBJ2-4	.	TGTGCCAGCAGCTCCCTTTCACAGACTCTAGCCAAAAACATTCAGTACTTC	CASSSLSQTLAKNIQYF
13	.	TRBV6-1	TRBJ2-3	TRBD2	TGTGCCTGTGGAGCGGGAGGAACAGATACGCAGTATTTT	CACGAGGTDTQYF
14	.	TRBV15	TRBJ2-1	.	TGTGCCACCAGCAGAGATCACGGTAGTTATGAGCAGTTCTTC	CATSRDHGSYEQFF
15	once	TRBV11-2	TRBJ2-7	.	TGTGCCAGCAGCTTAGTCGGGACCGCTTCCTACGAGCAGTACTTC	CASSLVGTASYEQYF
15	.	TRBV7-3	TRBJ2-1	.	TGTGCCAGCAGCTTAACCAGGGACGGACTCAAGGAGCAGTTCTTC	CASSLTRDGLKEQFF
13	.	TRBV11-3	TRBJ2-2	.	TGTGCCAGCAGTCGAAGCGAAACCGGGGAGCTGTTTTTT	CASSRSETGELFF
13	.	TRBV18	TRBJ1-5	.	TGTGCCAGCTCACAAGGCAGCAATCAGCCCCAGCATTTT	CASSQGSNQPQHF